Below are 18 T cell receptor beta chains sequenced from a single sample in a study of blood T cell repertoires in COVID-19. Here immunoSEQ multiplex PCR was the method, and the copy in TCRdb shows in-frame clones only, minus some. The table includes 130,000 or so clones, 88% detected once. Sequencing input: peripheral blood. These receptors were collected from a man in his sixties or seventies with active COVID-19.

This chain connects TRBV5-5 to TRBJ2-7; 8 bases are a match to TRBD2. Losses at the gene ends were 5 bases for V and 3 bases for J; bases not matched to a gene: 7. Germline lookup yields CDR1 SGHKS and CDR2 YYEKEE (reference sequence). CDR3 length equals 14 residues. The CDR3 DNA follows: TGTGCCAGCAGAGTCGAGCGGGAGAGCTACGAGCAGTACTTC. Its translation is CASRVERESYEQYF.

This chain joins TRBV30 and TRBJ1-4; maybe TRBD1 (5 bases). V lost 1 base and J 3 bases, leaving 12 bases between the germline ends. Germline V gene data show CDR1 as GTSNPN and CDR2 as SVGIG (reference sequence). The CDR3 consists of 15 residues. The CDR3 coding sequence is TGTGCCTGGAGTGCCCTTGGGACTTCTAATGAAAAACTGTTTTTT. Protein product: CAWSALGTSNEKLFF.

V gene TRBV2 combines with J gene TRBJ2-5; TRBD1 matches 7 bases. The ends lost 6 bases at V and 5 bases at J; junction bases unmatched: 12. This CDR3 has 15 residues. Germline V lookup: CDR1 SNHLY, CDR2 FYNNEI. The CDR3 DNA sequence: TGTGCCAGCAGAGGGGGCAGGGGTTTTGGGGAGACCCAGTACTTC. Residues: CASRGGRGFGETQYF.

The chain employs TRBV7-7 and TRBJ2-5, with 8 bases identical to TRBD1. Germline CDR1 is SSHAT and CDR2 is FNYEAQ (reference sequence). The trim removed 0 bases at V and 5 bases at J, leaving 5 bases unmatched. The CDR3 loop spans 15 amino acids. The CDR3 sequence: CASSLAPGGWETQYF. The DNA for the CDR3 is TGTGCCAGCAGCTTAGCCCCAGGGGGCTGGGAGACCCAGTACTTC.

The rearrangement uses TRBV27 and TRBJ2-7; maybe TRBD2 (6 bases). V shed 3 bases and J shed 3 bases, with 12 bases lying between them. There are 14 residues in the CDR3. The V gene's germline CDR1 is MNHEY and CDR2 SMNVEV (reference sequence). DNA of the CDR3: TGTGCCAGCAGTTTGCGCGGAGGGAACTACGAGCAGTACTTC. It specifies CASSLRGGNYEQYF.

This clone was counted between two and nine times. V and J are TRBV19 and TRBJ2-5, with D possibly TRBD1 on 6 matching bases. This CDR3 has 19 residues. Germline lookup yields CDR1 LNHDA and CDR2 SQIVND (reference sequence). Trimming removed 1 base at V and 4 bases at J, with 25 bases between. The CDR3 DNA reads as TGTGCCAGTAGTATAGCGTTCGGGACACACTCACCTCGGGGAGAGACCCAGTACTTC. The encoded protein is CASSIAFGTHSPRGETQYF.

The chain carries TRBV15 and TRBJ2-1, with 8 bases lining up with TRBD2. V lost 0 bases to trimming and J lost 10 bases; unmatched junction nucleotides: 2. This CDR3 spans 13 amino acids. The germline CDR1 and CDR2 sequences are LNHNV and YYDKDF (reference sequence). The CDR3 region has the DNA TGTGCCACCAGCAGAGATACGGGGGGGGAGCAGTTCTTC. It yields the protein CATSRDTGGEQFF.

The chain uses TRBV5-1 and TRBJ1-2; no definite D call. Germline CDR1 and CDR2: SGHRS and YFSETQ. Trimming removed 4 bases from V and 8 bases from J, with 18 bases in between. The length of the CDR3 is 14 residues. The CDR3 coding sequence is TGCGCCAGCAGCCCGACCCTGCCTGGAGGAGGCTACACCTTC. Translated, it gives CASSPTLPGGGYTF. Variable domain in full (rest from reference TRBV5-1 and TRBJ1-2): KAGVTQTPRYLIKTRGQQVTLSCSPISGHRSVSWYQQTPGQGLQFLFEYFSETQRNKGNFPGRFSGRQFSNSRSEMNVSTLELGDSALYLCASSPTLPGGGYTFGSGTRLTVV.

This rearrangement joins TRBV18 to TRBJ1-2; 7 bases agree with TRBD1. Germline V gives CDR1 KGHSH, CDR2 LQKENI. J was trimmed by 6 bases and V by 3 bases; bases with no gene match: 7. The CDR3 is made up of 14 amino acids. The CDR3 DNA reads as TGTGCCAGCTCACCGACAGGGTTGGTCGATGGCTACACCTTC. Residues: CASSPTGLVDGYTF.

The CDR3 spells CASSPGQGGVNTEAFF. CDR3 coding DNA: TGTGCCAGCAGCCCGGGACAGGGAGGGGTGAACACTGAAGCTTTCTTT. V gene TRBV11-2 combines with J gene TRBJ1-1; TRBD1 agrees at 9 bases. The CDR3 is 16 residues long. Germline trimming cut 5 bases from V and 0 bases from J; bases unmatched to any gene: 7. Germline lookup yields CDR1 SGHAT and CDR2 FQNNGV.

V gene TRBV11-2 combines with J gene TRBJ1-3, with 8 bases lining up with TRBD1. The germline CDR1 and CDR2 sequences are SGHAT and FQNNGV. The CDR3 length is 19 residues. Trimming removed 6 bases from V and 0 bases from J; junction bases left unmatched: 16. CDR3 sequence reads: CASSYVRRQGTYSGNTIYF. CDR3 nucleotides: TGTGCCAGCAGTTATGTTCGGCGACAGGGGACTTACTCTGGAAACACCATATATTTT.

This rearrangement joins TRBV2 to TRBJ2-5, with 8 bases fitting TRBD2. Per the germline V gene, CDR1 is SNHLY and CDR2 is FYNNEI. Germline trimming cut 1 base from V and 1 base from J; bases unmatched to any gene: 5. This CDR3 spans 16 amino acids. The CDR3 here is CASSEGLAGGQETQYF. The CDR3, as DNA: TGTGCCAGCAGTGAAGGGCTAGCGGGTGGCCAAGAGACCCAGTACTTC.

The chain combines TRBV18 with TRBJ2-1; 13 nucleotides align to TRBD2. The germline CDR1 and CDR2 sequences are KGHSH and LQKENI. V lost 6 bases and J lost 5; bases outside the gene matches: 4. The CDR3 is made up of 15 amino acids. CDR3: CASSRGLAGNNEQFF. The CDR3 nucleotides read TGTGCCAGCTCGCGGGGACTAGCGGGAAACAATGAGCAGTTCTTC.

This clone was observed a single time. The CDR3 DNA reads as TGTGCCAGCAGCTCCGGGAAACGGAATGAGCAGTTCTTC. Protein product: CASSSGKRNEQFF. This chain links TRBV13 with TRBJ2-1, with D possibly matching TRBD2 (5 bases). This CDR3 contains 13 residues. V was cut by 4 bases and J by 7 bases, with 11 bases left in between. The germline V gene has CDR1 PRHDT and CDR2 FYEKMQ (reference sequence).

The chain couples TRBV6-6 to TRBJ1-2; D may be TRBD1 (6 bases). Trimming stripped 6 bases from V and 1 base from J, with 15 bases between. Germline V gene sequence: CDR1 MNHNY, CDR2 SVGAGI (reference sequence). This CDR3 has 15 amino acids. This CDR3 reads CASSNTGTYNYGYTF. CDR3 nucleotide sequence: TGTGCCAGCAGCAACACAGGGACCTATAACTATGGCTACACCTTC.

The chain employs TRBV27 and TRBJ2-3, with a tentative D call TRBD1 (6 bases). Trimming took off 3 bases at V and 8 bases at J, with 18 bases between the two ends. The germline V gene has CDR1 MNHEY and CDR2 SMNVEV (reference sequence). The CDR3 sequence is 15 residues long. CDR3 nucleotide sequence: TGTGCCAGCAGTTTTAAGGGCAGGGGCGTTGGTACGCAGTATTTT. It translates to CASSFKGRGVGTQYF.

This clone was seen once. The V call is TRBV20-1, the J call TRBJ2-3; D remains ambiguous. Looked up from germline, CDR1 is DFQATT and CDR2 is SNEGSKA (reference sequence). The V end lost 3 bases, the J end lost 6 bases, and 7 bases lay between the germline ends. The CDR3 runs to 11 residues. The CDR3 bases are TGCAGTGCTAGGGTAGTGGATACGCAGTATTTT. This gives the protein CSARVVDTQYF.

V is TRBV7-2 and J is TRBJ1-1; 7 nucleotides line up with TRBD1. Germline values: CDR1 SGHTA, CDR2 FQGNSA. J gave up 0 bases and V 5 bases, and 6 bases lay outside the gene matches. The CDR3 runs 15 residues. The CDR3 DNA is TGTGCCAGCAGCCAAGGGACAGTAATGAACACTGAAGCTTTCTTT. Encoded protein: CASSQGTVMNTEAFF.